The rows below give T cell receptor beta chains drawn from one sample of a study of T cells in Graves' hyperthyroidism and ophthalmopathy. A single record per CDR3 protein comes from TCRdb applying MiXCR to the multiplex PCR reads. Of about 500,000 distinct CDR3 sequences detected, roughly an eighth appear once; the ten largest clones hold about 17%. Sequenced material: blood. Receptors were obtained from a woman younger than 30 with Graves' hyperthyroidism. Both conserved end residues are part of each CDR3. The D gene is left open where the match is weak. Clone sizes are given selectively: once, few, many, or a class where the clone is expanded.

15,many,-,TRBV10-3,TRBJ2-3,TGTGCCATCAGGACCGCAGACGCTAGCACAGATACGCAGTATTTT,CAIRTADASTDTQYF
12,many,-,TRBV29-1,TRBJ1-2,TGCAGCGTAGAGACAGCAAACTATGGCTACACCTTC,CSVETANYGYTF
14,-,TRBD1,TRBV5-1,TRBJ1-1,TGCGCCAGCAGCTCGGGCCCAGGGGGCACTGAAGCTTTCTTT,CASSSGPGGTEAFF
14,many,-,TRBV11-3,TRBJ2-3,TGTGCCAGCAGCTCGGGACCATGGGACCATACGCAGTATTTT,CASSSGPWDHTQYF
13,many,-,TRBV11-2,TRBJ2-1,TGTGCCAGCAGCCAGTCCCCTAGGGGAGAGCAGTTCTTC,CASSQSPRGEQFF
18,many,-,TRBV27,TRBJ2-2,TGTGCCAGCAGTTTATCGACGTCGGTAGCGGTTAACACCGGGGAGCTGTTTTTT,CASSLSTSVAVNTGELFF
14,few,TRBD2,TRBV12-3/TRBV12-4,TRBJ2-7,TGTGCCAGCAGTTTCCCCGGGAGGGCCTACGAGCAGTACTTC,CASSFPGRAYEQYF
13,many,-,TRBV3-1,TRBJ2-7,TGTGCCAGCAGCCCCACCGCCTCCTACGAGCAGTACTTC,CASSPTASYEQYF
15,-,TRBD1,TRBV19,TRBJ1-1,TGTGCCAGTAGTACCAGACAGGGGATGAACACTGAAGCTTTCTTT,CASSTRQGMNTEAFF
15,once,TRBD1,TRBV12-3/TRBV12-4,TRBJ2-2,TGTGCCAGCAGCTTCCGGGACAGAGACACCGGGGAGCTGTTTTTT,CASSFRDRDTGELFF
18,-,TRBD1,TRBV4-2,TRBJ1-1,TGTGCCAGCAGCCAAAAAGGGGGCAGGGTCGAGGGGAACACTGAAGCTTTCTTT,CASSQKGGRVEGNTEAFF